Presented here are 16 T cell receptor beta chains from one specimen sequenced in a study of tumor-infiltrating lymphocytes in primary liver carcinoma. For blood RNA, unsorted whole blood served as the source, and germline DNA was extracted too. With a constant-region primer, TCR beta cDNA was made from 450 to 550 ng of total RNA. Library construction for TCR beta comprised three nested multiplex PCR rounds performed with slightly modified ARM-PCR. TRBV1-TRBV30 forward primers paired with a C-beta reverse primer drove the first two PCR rounds, roughly 9 cycles each. TCRdb re-called the multiplex PCR reads through MiXCR, storing one row per CDR3 protein. The table lists approximately 320,000 distinct CDR3 sequences, around three fifths of them singletons. Source material: peripheral blood. All receptors derive from a woman aged 30 to 39 with primary liver carcinoma and hepatitis B virus infection.

The CDR3 DNA reads TGTACCAACAGCAAGGACCGGGGAAGCAATCAGCCCCAGCATTTT. As protein: CTNSKDRGSNQPQHF. This chain uses TRBV11-2 with TRBJ1-5; D not resolved. Germline values: CDR1 SGHAT, CDR2 FQNNGV. The CDR3 sequence is 15 residues long.

This clonotype was seen repeatedly, ten times or more. This sequence joins TRBV6-1 and TRBJ1-2; D gene uncertain. The CDR3 covers 14 residues. V was pared by 0 bases and J by 7 bases, with 12 bases between. Per germline, CDR1 MNHNS and CDR2 SASEGT. CDR3 bases: TGTGCCAGCAGTGAAGCCGCCTTTACTCGTGGCTACACCTTC. Its translation: CASSEAAFTRGYTF.

This clonotype has a count of ten or more. This chain connects TRBV6-1 to TRBJ2-1; D perhaps matches TRBD2 (6 bases). The V end lost 6 bases, the J end lost 7 bases, and 19 bases lay between the germline ends. The CDR3 runs to 15 residues. Germline V gene lookup returns CDR1 MNHNS and CDR2 SASEGT. CDR3: CASSINGLRGNEQFF. Here the CDR3 DNA reads TGTGCCAGCAGCATAAACGGCCTCCGGGGGAATGAGCAGTTCTTC.

The sample holds many counts of this clonotype. J is TRBJ2-3 and V is TRBV6-5; no clear D. The CDR3 runs 13 residues. Germline loops: CDR1 MNHEY, CDR2 SVGAGI. The V gene lost 6 bases and the J gene lost 9 bases, with 16 bases spanning the gap. The CDR3 sequence is CASSRGPERTQYF. The DNA of the CDR3 is TGTGCCAGCAGCCGCGGACCCGAGAGGACGCAGTATTTT.

This clonotype showed up many times. This chain joins TRBV11-2 and TRBJ2-7, with 8 bases fitting TRBD2. Looked up from germline, CDR1 is SGHAT and CDR2 is FQNNGV. The V and J ends lost 0 bases and 5 bases, in that order; junction bases with no gene match: 9. This CDR3 is built from 16 residues. The CDR3 reads CASSLDPAGVRHEQYF. The CDR3 region has the DNA TGTGCCAGCAGCTTAGATCCAGCGGGAGTTCGCCACGAGCAGTACTTC.

This clonotype was counted at least ten times. The chain couples TRBV28 to TRBJ2-7, with D maybe TRBD2 (6 bases). The V and J ends lost 6 bases and 9 bases respectively, with 18 bases between them. The V gene's germline CDR1 is MDHEN and CDR2 SYDVKM. The CDR3 has 13 residues. The CDR3 loop is CASRDERVRGQYF. The CDR3 nucleotides read TGTGCCAGCAGGGACGAGCGGGTACGAGGGCAGTACTTC.

As concerns this clonotype: A much larger clone sits a single nucleotide away, making a read error possible. The chain couples TRBV12-3 or TRBV12-4 to TRBJ1-6; 11 bases fit TRBD1. This CDR3 is built from 15 residues. J was trimmed by 9 bases and V by 5 bases; bases with no gene match: 6. The CDR3 bases are TGTGCCAGCAGTCTCACCGGGACAGGGGGTTCACCCCTCCACTTT. It yields the protein CASSLTGTGGSPLHF.

This clonotype was recorded many times. The chain has TRBV12-3 or TRBV12-4 and TRBJ2-7, with a tentative D call TRBD2 (6 bases). This CDR3 has 15 residues. Trimming removed 6 bases at V and 0 bases at J, with 15 bases between. In DNA form, the CDR3 reads TGTGCCAGCAGCAAGACTAGTACAGTCTCCTACGAGCAGTACTTC. Encoded protein: CASSKTSTVSYEQYF.

This clonotype has ten or more counts. The chain combines TRBV11-2 with TRBJ2-1; D not certain. The CDR3 runs to 15 residues. Trimming left V 0 bases short and J 0 bases short, with 6 bases between. In germline, CDR1 is SGHAT, CDR2 FQNNGV. CDR3 residues: CASSLERSSYNEQFF. The CDR3 DNA sequence: TGTGCCAGCAGCTTAGAGCGGAGCTCCTACAATGAGCAGTTCTTC. Complete variable domain (other parts from reference TRBV11-2 and TRBJ2-1): EAGVAQSPRYKIIEKRQSVAFWCNPISGHATLYWYQQILGQGPKLLIQFQNNGVVDDSQLPKDRFSAERLKGVDSTLKIQPAKLEDSAVYLCASSLERSSYNEQFFGPGTRLTVL.

This clonotype came up many times. V is TRBV7-9 and J is TRBJ2-3; 8 positions match TRBD1. The CDR3 is made up of 14 amino acids. The germline V gene encodes CDR1 SEHNR and CDR2 FQNEAQ (reference sequence). V shed 4 bases and J 5 bases; nucleotides not matched to a gene: 5. Here the CDR3 reads CASSSAGGGDTQYF. The DNA of the CDR3 is TGTGCCAGCAGCTCTGCAGGGGGCGGAGATACGCAGTATTTT. Looking up the rest from reference TRBV7-9 and TRBJ2-3 gives the full variable domain: DTGVSQNPRHKITKRGQNVTFRCDPISEHNRLYWYRQTLGQGPEFLTYFQNEAQLEKSRLLSDRFSAERPKGSFSTLEIQRTEQGDSAMYLCASSSAGGGDTQYFGPGTRLTVL.

Concerning this clonotype itself: As the CDR3 is not closed by the conserved phenylalanine or tryptophan, this likely results from a read error. This chain connects TRBV11-2 to TRBJ2-3; weak D call: TRBD2 (5 bases). Germline-derived CDR1 and CDR2 are SGHAT and FQNNGV. The CDR3 consists of 16 residues. CDR3 nucleotide sequence: TGTGCCAGCAGCTTAGCGAGGGCTTCTAGCACAGATATGCAGTATTTA. Residues: CASSLARASSTDMQYL.

Turning to this clonotype: A read error may be the cause here, since a much bigger clone is one base away. CDR3 nucleotide sequence: TGCGCCACCAGCCCGACAGGGGGCCCTGCTGGCTACACCTTC. It yields the protein CATSPTGGPAGYTF. The chain links TRBV4-1 to TRBJ1-2, with TRBD1 matching 10 bases. Germline V gene lookup returns CDR1 MGHRA and CDR2 YSYEKL. The CDR3 has 14 residues.

J is TRBJ2-1 and V is TRBV10-3, with a tentative D call TRBD2 (5 bases). CDR1 ENHRY and CDR2 SYGVKD come from the germline V gene. This CDR3 contains 15 residues. Trimming shortened V by 0 bases and J by 2 bases, and 8 bases separated the two germline ends. CDR3 protein: CAISESSGAYNEQFF. In DNA, the CDR3 is TGTGCCATCAGTGAGTCCTCCGGGGCCTACAATGAGCAGTTCTTC.

For the CDR3, the DNA is TGTGCCAGCAGGTCGGGACGGCACTCTGGGGCCAACGTCCTGACTTTC. Residues: CASRSGRHSGANVLTF. This chain joins TRBV6-5 and TRBJ2-6; D might be TRBD1 or TRBD2, each matching 5 bases. V lost 6 bases and J lost 0, with 12 bases in between. The CDR3 is 16 amino acids. Germline-derived CDR1 and CDR2 are MNHEY and SVGAGI.

Remarks on this clonotype: A much more abundant neighbour one base away suggests this may be a read error. V and J are TRBV29-1 and TRBJ2-2; D is undetermined. CDR1 SQVTM and CDR2 ANQGSEA come from the germline V gene. V lost 5 bases and J 4 bases, leaving 8 bases between the germline ends. There are 12 residues in the CDR3. The CDR3 DNA is TGCAGCGTTATACGCCCCACCGGGGAGCTGTTTTTT. Its protein is CSVIRPTGELFF.

Comment on this clonotype: At one end, the junction sequence differs from germline, possibly due to a read error. This sequence joins TRBV5-4 and TRBJ2-2; no clear D gene. The CDR3 length is 15 residues. In germline, CDR1 is SGHNT, CDR2 YYREEE (reference sequence). The CDR3 DNA follows: TGTGCCGGCAGCTCGGTAGTAACACTGGGCGGGGAGCTGTTTTTT. It yields the protein CAGSSVVTLGGELFF.